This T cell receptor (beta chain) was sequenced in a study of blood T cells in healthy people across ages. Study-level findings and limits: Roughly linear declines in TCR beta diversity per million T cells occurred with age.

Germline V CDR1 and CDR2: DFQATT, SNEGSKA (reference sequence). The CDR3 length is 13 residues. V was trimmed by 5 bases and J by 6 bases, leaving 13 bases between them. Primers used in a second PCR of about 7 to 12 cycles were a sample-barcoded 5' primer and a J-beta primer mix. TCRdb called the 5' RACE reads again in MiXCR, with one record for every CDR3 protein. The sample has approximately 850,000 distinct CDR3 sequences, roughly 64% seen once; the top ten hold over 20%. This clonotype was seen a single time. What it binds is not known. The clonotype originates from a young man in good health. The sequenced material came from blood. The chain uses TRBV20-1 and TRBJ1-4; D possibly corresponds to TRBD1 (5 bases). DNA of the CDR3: TGCAGTGCTGGACCGGGGCTCGATGAAAAACTGTTTTTT. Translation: CSAGPGLDEKLFF.